Listed below are T cell receptor beta chains from one sample, sequenced in a study of cytomegalovirus exposure and HLA in healthy donors. Sequencing used immunoSEQ multiplex PCR; TCRdb keeps in-frame clones, though not all of them. The data show a few hundred thousand clones, roughly 91% seen once. The sequenced sample consisted of PBMCs. The receptors originated from a girl aged 2 to 10 in good health and CMV-seronegative. Both conserved end residues are part of each CDR3. The D gene is left open where the match is weak. Expanded clones get a size class; other rows say once, few or many, or leave the size out.

>TRBJ1-4|.|TRBV28|.
CASSSGNEKLFF
TGTGCCAGCAGTTCAGGGAACGAAAAACTGTTTTTT
>TRBJ1-6|.|TRBV6-5|once
CASSYFGGTWNSPLHF
TGTGCCAGCAGTTATTTTGGGGGGACTTGGAATTCACCCCTCCACTTT
>TRBJ2-2|TRBD2|TRBV6-6|.
CAPPQRDNTGELFF
TGTGCCCCCCCCCAGCGGGATAACACCGGGGAGCTGTTTTTT
>TRBJ2-1|TRBD2|TRBV15|.
CATSRDSGRVIEQFF
TGTGCCACCAGCAGAGATAGCGGGAGGGTTATCGAGCAGTTCTTC
>TRBJ1-3|.|TRBV9|.
CASSPRDIGNTIYF
TGTGCCAGCAGCCCAAGGGACATCGGAAACACCATATATTTT
>TRBJ1-5|TRBD1|TRBV4-2|.
CASSPEQGDSNQPQHF
TGTGCCAGCAGCCCCGAACAGGGGGATAGCAATCAGCCCCAGCATTTT
>TRBJ2-1|TRBD2|TRBV6-5|.
CASSYSDLAAFNEQFF
TGTGCCAGCAGTTACTCGGACCTAGCGGCTTTCAATGAGCAGTTCTTC
>TRBJ2-7|.|TRBV11-2|few
CASSLGTRQGSYEQYF
TGTGCCAGCAGCTTAGGGACAAGGCAAGGCTCCTACGAGCAGTACTTC
>TRBJ1-4|.|TRBV7-9|.
CASSSPPQGMAEKLFF
TGTGCCAGCAGCTCCCCTCCCCAGGGGATGGCTGAAAAACTGTTTTTT
>TRBJ1-5|TRBD1|TRBV14|.
CASSHQGQANQPQHF
TGTGCCAGCAGCCACCAAGGACAGGCTAATCAGCCCCAGCATTTT
>TRBJ2-3|.|TRBV7-9|.
CASSLVSTDTQYF
TGTGCCAGCAGCTTAGTTTCGACAGATACGCAGTATTTT
>TRBJ2-1|.|TRBV5-1|.
CASGAARNYNEQFF
TGCGCCAGCGGGGCAGCGAGAAACTACAATGAGCAGTTCTTC
>TRBJ2-2|.|TRBV11-2|.
CASSLGSRRGQDTGELFF
TGTGCCAGCAGCTTAGGGAGTCGGAGGGGGCAGGACACCGGGGAGCTGTTTTTT
>TRBJ1-1|TRBD1|TRBV6-6|.
CASSYSEGQFEAFF
TGTGCCAGCAGTTACTCTGAGGGACAGTTTGAAGCTTTCTTT
>TRBJ2-7|.|TRBV6-5|once
CASSTKGEEQYF
TGTGCCAGCAGTACCAAGGGGGAAGAGCAGTACTTC
>TRBJ2-1|.|TRBV4-2|.
CASSLAGNEQFF
TGTGCCAGCAGCCTTGCGGGCAATGAGCAGTTCTTC
>TRBJ2-7|TRBD1|TRBV19|.
CASSSSPGQIYEQYF
TGTGCCAGTAGTTCCTCCCCGGGACAGATTTACGAGCAGTACTTC
>TRBJ2-1|.|TRBV29-1|.
CSVVVTAHYNEQFF
TGCAGCGTTGTAGTGACAGCCCACTACAATGAGCAGTTCTTC
>TRBJ1-5|.|TRBV10-2|.
CASRRGAGGQGQPQHF
TGCGCCAGCAGGAGGGGGGCCGGGGGGCAGGGTCAGCCCCAGCATTTT
>TRBJ2-1|TRBD2|TRBV5-8|.
CASSLALASGGARHEQFF
TGTGCCAGCAGCTTGGCTTTGGCTAGCGGGGGGGCCCGGCATGAGCAGTTCTTC
>TRBJ2-3|TRBD2|TRBV25-1|.
CASTQRERGLPDTQYF
TGTGCCAGCACCCAGCGGGAGAGAGGCCTGCCGGATACGCAGTATTTT
>TRBJ2-7|.|TRBV19|.
CASSIARGSYEQYF
TGTGCCAGTAGTATAGCCAGGGGCTCCTACGAGCAGTACTTC
>TRBJ2-5|TRBD2|TRBV9|.
CASSVVPLSSGTQETQYF
TGTGCCAGCAGCGTAGTCCCTTTGTCTAGCGGGACCCAAGAGACCCAGTACTTC
>TRBJ1-1|.|TRBV27|.
CASSLEWATEAFF
TGTGCCAGCAGTTTAGAATGGGCCACTGAAGCTTTCTTT
>TRBJ1-3|TRBD1|TRBV18|.
CASSQQTGLSGNTIYF
TGTGCCAGCTCACAACAGACAGGGCTCTCTGGAAACACCATATATTTT
>TRBJ1-1|.|TRBV6-5|.
CASSYFSGDTEAFF
TGTGCCAGCAGTTACTTTTCCGGGGATACTGAAGCTTTCTTT
>TRBJ2-5|TRBD2|TRBV6-5|.
CASSSTSGVQETQYF
TGTGCCAGCAGTTCGACTAGCGGGGTACAAGAGACCCAGTACTTC
>TRBJ2-5|TRBD2|TRBV7-7|.
CASSPAGTSGETQYF
TGTGCTAGCAGCCCCGCCGGGACTAGCGGAGAGACCCAGTACTTC
>TRBJ1-2|.|TRBV6-6|.
CASRSTGQSRDYGYTF
TGTGCCAGCAGAAGCACCGGACAGTCGAGGGACTATGGCTACACCTTC
>TRBJ2-1|.|TRBV29-1|few
CSVTTRMSYNEQFF
TGCAGCGTGACGACCAGGATGTCCTACAATGAGCAGTTCTTC
>TRBJ1-1|TRBD1|TRBV7-6|.
CASREQGVTEAFF
TGTGCCAGCAGGGAACAGGGGGTCACTGAAGCTTTCTTT
>TRBJ2-1|TRBD1|TRBV18|.
CASSPIGTGGSYNEQFF
TGTGCCAGCTCACCTATCGGGACAGGGGGCAGTTACAATGAGCAGTTCTTC
>TRBJ2-3|.|TRBV27|once
CASSLIPNTDTQYF
TGTGCCAGCAGTTTAATTCCCAACACAGATACGCAGTATTTT
>TRBJ2-3|TRBD1|TRBV7-6|.
CASSLNRGSTDTQYF
TGTGCCAGCAGCTTAAACAGGGGAAGCACAGATACGCAGTATTTT
>TRBJ1-5|.|TRBV6-1|.
CASSASNQPQHF
TGTGCCAGCAGTGCATCAAATCAGCCCCAGCATTTT
>TRBJ1-5|.|TRBV5-6|once
CASSLGQGHQPQHF
TGTGCCAGCAGCTTGGGTCAGGGGCATCAGCCCCAGCATTTT
>TRBJ2-7|.|TRBV2|.
CASSEPGMPYEQYF
TGTGCCAGCAGTGAACCCGGGATGCCCTACGAGCAGTACTTC
>TRBJ1-6|.|TRBV6-5|.
CASRTDRDVNSPLHF
TGTGCCAGCAGGACGGACCGGGATGTCAATTCACCCCTCCACTTT
>TRBJ2-2|TRBD1|TRBV15|once
CATSRDPDRGRTGELFF
TGTGCCACCAGCAGAGACCCGGACAGGGGCCGCACCGGGGAGCTGTTTTTT
>TRBJ2-5|.|TRBV9|.
CASSVGYQETQYF
TGTGCCAGCAGCGTAGGTTATCAAGAGACCCAGTACTTC
>TRBJ2-6|TRBD1|TRBV6-1|.
CASSGRQGLAGANVLTF
TGTGCCAGCAGTGGACGACAGGGTCTGGCCGGGGCCAACGTCCTGACTTTC
>TRBJ2-5|.|TRBV6-5|.
CASSFRQIGETQYF
TGTGCCAGCAGTTTCCGACAGATCGGTGAGACCCAGTACTTC
>TRBJ2-1|TRBD1|TRBV19|.
CASSTGTGGFSSYNEQFF
TGTGCCAGTAGTACCGGGACAGGGGGCTTCAGCTCCTACAATGAGCAGTTCTTC
>TRBJ2-7|.|TRBV20-1|.
CSARQGYEQYF
TGCAGTGCTAGACAGGGCTACGAGCAGTACTTC
>TRBJ2-5|TRBD2|TRBV5-6|.
CASSLAGGETQYF
TGTGCCAGCAGCTTGGCGGGGGGAGAGACCCAGTACTTC
>TRBJ2-3|TRBD2|TRBV2|.
CASLNGASGADTQYF
TGTGCCAGCCTCAACGGGGCTAGCGGCGCAGATACGCAGTATTTT
>TRBJ2-3|.|TRBV6-5|.
CASSLTGEDTQYF
TGTGCCAGCAGCCTCACAGGCGAAGATACGCAGTATTTT
>TRBJ1-1|.|TRBV30|once
CAWSVQENTEAFF
TGTGCCTGGAGTGTCCAGGAGAACACTGAAGCTTTCTTT
>TRBJ2-1|TRBD2|TRBV27|.
CASSPGTSGFNEQFF
TGTGCCAGCAGCCCCGGGACTAGCGGGTTTAATGAGCAGTTCTTC
>TRBJ1-1|TRBD1|TRBV10-3|.
CAINKDREFGAFF
TGTGCCATCAATAAGGACAGGGAGTTTGGGGCTTTCTTT
>TRBJ1-6|.|TRBV4-2|few
CASSPEAVYNSPLHF
TGTGCCAGCAGCCCAGAGGCTGTCTATAATTCACCCCTCCACTTT
>TRBJ2-5|.|TRBV5-1|.
CASSSVGLRETQYF
TGCGCCAGCAGCTCCGTGGGGCTGCGGGAGACCCAGTACTTC
>TRBJ1-1|.|TRBV11-2|.
CASSLTQGTEAFF
TGTGCCAGCAGCTTGACGCAGGGCACTGAAGCTTTCTTT
>TRBJ2-7|TRBD1|TRBV23-1|.
CASRRDSYEQYF
TGCGCCAGCAGGAGGGACAGTTACGAGCAGTACTTC
>TRBJ2-6|.|TRBV19|.
CASSILPTASGANVLTF
TGTGCCAGTAGTATCTTACCGACAGCCTCTGGGGCCAACGTCCTGACTTTC
>TRBJ1-5|TRBD1|TRBV7-9|.
CASSFTGDDQPQHF
TGTGCCAGCAGCTTCACAGGGGATGATCAGCCCCAGCATTTT